This T cell receptor beta chain was documented in a study of CD8+CD57+ T cells in acquired aplastic anemia. Patients chosen for sequencing had shown CD8+CD57+ cell expansion by flow cytometry. This clonotype was seen only a few times. Germline V gene sequence: CDR1 SGHTA, CDR2 FQGNSA. Trimming cost V 1 base and J 6 bases, with 15 bases left between them. CDR3 size: 15 residues. TCR beta VDJ combinations and CDR3 sequences were profiled from genomic DNA. MiXCR, run by TCRdb on the reads, gives a single entry per CDR3 protein. The data show 260,000 or so distinct CDR3 sequences, more than 45% seen once. This chain links TRBV7-2 with TRBJ1-2; TRBD1 is a possible D gene (6 bases). Specimen: sorted CD4+, CD8+, or CD8+CD57+ T cells (not recorded which) from PBMCs. The clonotype comes from a human donor with aplastic anemia. The CDR3, as DNA: TGTGCCAGCAGCTTAGATGGGGGGCGCTCTCATGGCTACACCTTC. Translated: CASSLDGGRSHGYTF.